The 20 T cell receptor beta chains reported below all come from one sample, sequenced in a study of cytomegalovirus exposure and HLA in healthy donors. Primers for the PCR totalled 60 Vbeta and 13 Jbeta. Using immunoSEQ multiplex PCR, the repertoire was profiled, and TCRdb retains in-frame clones only, with some absent. The table records roughly 100,000 clones, around four fifths of them present only once. What was sequenced was PBMCs. The receptors here all came from a middle-aged woman in good health and CMV-seropositive.

CDR3 loop: CASPLVDTGNQPQHF. CDR3 in DNA: TGTGCCAGCCCCCTCGTTGATACGGGCAATCAGCCCCAGCATTTT. This chain connects TRBV6-1 to TRBJ1-5, with unresolved D. CDR1 and CDR2 from the germline V gene are MNHNS and SASEGT. Deletions cut 8 bases from V and 2 bases from J, with 16 bases between. The CDR3 spans 15 residues.

The chain has TRBV5-6 and TRBJ2-5; 16 positions agree with TRBD2. The CDR3 is 18 residues long. The germline V gene encodes CDR1 SGHDT and CDR2 YYEEEE. The V and J ends lost 4 bases and 5 bases, in that order; junction bases with no gene match: 11. CDR3 in DNA: TGTGCCAGCAGCGGGGGACTAGCGGGGGGGCCATTCTTGGAGACCCAGTACTTC. It yields the protein CASSGGLAGGPFLETQYF.

The V call is TRBV28, the J call TRBJ1-3; the D gene is possibly TRBD1 (6 bases). The ends were cut back, 5 bases at V and 8 bases at J, with 10 bases in the middle. The CDR3 has 12 amino acids. Germline CDR1 and CDR2: MDHEN and SYDVKM. CDR3 in DNA: TGTGCCAGCAGTCACCAGGGGTACACCATATATTTT. Protein: CASSHQGYTIYF.

The chain joins TRBV25-1 to TRBJ1-6, with D possibly matching TRBD1 (5 bases). Germline V gene lookup returns CDR1 MGHDK and CDR2 SYGVNS. V lost 4 bases and J 7 bases, leaving 11 bases between the germline ends. The CDR3 totals 14 residues. This CDR3 reads CASSGAGDNSPLHF. CDR3 in DNA: TGTGCCAGCAGTGGCGCGGGGGACAATTCACCCCTCCACTTT.

The V gene is TRBV4-1, the J gene TRBJ2-7, with TRBD2 as a possible D gene (6 bases). The CDR3 covers 15 residues. Looked up from germline, CDR1 is MGHRA and CDR2 is YSYEKL. Trimming removed 3 bases from V and 2 bases from J, with 14 bases in between. The CDR3 sequence is CASSHPIGGTYEQYF. The CDR3 coding sequence is TGCGCCAGCAGCCACCCCATCGGGGGTACCTACGAGCAGTACTTC.

V usage is TRBV5-6 and J usage is TRBJ2-3; maybe TRBD2 (6 bases). The ends were cut back, 0 bases at V and 0 bases at J, with 8 bases in the middle. Germline V lookup: CDR1 SGHDT, CDR2 YYEEEE. The CDR3 runs 15 residues. This CDR3 reads CASSLGGLSTDTQYF. For the CDR3, the DNA is TGTGCCAGCAGCTTGGGGGGACTGAGCACAGATACGCAGTATTTT.

J is TRBJ2-1 and V is TRBV6-1; 10 nucleotides align to TRBD1. Germline V lookup: CDR1 MNHNS, CDR2 SASEGT. CDR3 size: 15 residues. V lost 5 bases to trimming and J lost 8 bases; unmatched junction nucleotides: 9. DNA of the CDR3: TGTGCCAGCAGTCTAGATCGGGACAGGGGAGATGAGCAGTTCTTC. Translating it yields CASSLDRDRGDEQFF.

This clone was seen a handful of times. The chain recombines TRBV15 with TRBJ2-1; 8 positions agree with TRBD1. The CDR3 is made up of 17 amino acids. V trimming: 1 base; J trimming: 3 bases; junction bases outside the gene matches: 8. In germline, CDR1 is LNHNV, CDR2 YYDKDF (reference sequence). CDR3 sequence: CATSRGNLGQGYNEQFF. The CDR3 DNA follows: TGTGCCACCAGCAGAGGAAACCTCGGACAGGGCTACAATGAGCAGTTCTTC.

The chain has TRBV9 and TRBJ2-1; 13 nucleotides match TRBD2. CDR3 size: 17 residues. CDR1 is SGDLS and CDR2 is YYNGEE in the germline V gene. V was clipped by 4 bases and J by 4 bases; unmatched bases: 8. CDR3 amino acids: CASSPRTSGSRYNEQFF. The CDR3 coding sequence is TGTGCCAGCAGCCCCAGGACTAGCGGGAGTCGGTACAATGAGCAGTTCTTC.

The gene calls are TRBV28 and TRBJ2-3; 7 bases agree with TRBD1. V shed 6 bases and J 3 bases; nucleotides not matched to a gene: 9. This CDR3 contains 15 residues. Germline V gene lookup returns CDR1 MDHEN and CDR2 SYDVKM. In DNA, the CDR3 is TGTGCCAGCAGAGCCTGGACAGGAAGGACAGATACGCAGTATTTT. Its protein product is CASRAWTGRTDTQYF.

V usage is TRBV27 and J usage is TRBJ2-1; 7 nucleotides align to TRBD2. Germline CDR1 reads MNHEY; CDR2 reads SMNVEV (reference sequence). The V segment lost 6 bases and the J segment 2 bases; nucleotides outside the gene matches: 7. This CDR3 has 15 amino acids. CDR3 residues: CASSLAGHTYNEQFF. CDR3 DNA sequence: TGTGCCAGCAGCTTAGCGGGTCACACCTACAATGAGCAGTTCTTC.

J is TRBJ1-3 and V is TRBV21-1; the table's D call of TRBD1 was not tested on the DNA. TRBV21-1 is deemed a pseudogene. The CDR3 spans 15 residues. The DNA for the CDR3 is TGTGCCAGCAGCAAACCGGACAGCTCTGGAAACACCATATATTTT. Amino acids: CASSKPDSSGNTIYF.

The chain carries TRBV19 and TRBJ2-7; weak D call: TRBD2 (6 bases). From germline, CDR1 is LNHDA and CDR2 SQIVND (reference sequence). The V gene lost 5 bases and the J gene lost 3 bases, with 17 bases spanning the gap. This CDR3 has 15 residues. The CDR3 protein is CASSPRVRGFYEQYF. The CDR3, as DNA: TGTGCCAGTAGTCCAAGAGTGCGGGGATTCTACGAGCAGTACTTC.

The V gene is TRBV6-5, the J gene TRBJ2-1; 7 positions match TRBD2. The CDR3 runs 14 residues. Germline V gene sequence: CDR1 MNHEY, CDR2 SVGAGI. J was trimmed by 5 bases and V by 6 bases; bases with no gene match: 7. The CDR3 DNA reads as TGTGCCAGCAGCGTACTAGCGTTCGACAATGAGCAGTTCTTC. This encodes CASSVLAFDNEQFF.

The J gene is TRBJ2-3, the V gene TRBV7-3; a possible D gene is TRBD2 (7 bases). Germline V gene sequence: CDR1 SGHTA, CDR2 FQGTGA. The V gene lost 4 bases and the J gene lost 2 bases, with 13 bases spanning the gap. The CDR3 has 15 amino acids. CDR3 sequence (DNA): TGTGCCAGCAGCTCCACGGGGGGCGTCACAGATACGCAGTATTTT. Encoded protein: CASSSTGGVTDTQYF.

The chain joins TRBV29-1 to TRBJ2-2; D is possibly TRBD1 (6 bases). The CDR3 is 15 residues long. Germline CDR1 and CDR2: SQVTM and ANQGSEA. Trimming left V 1 base short and J 4 bases short, with 13 bases between. The chain's CDR3 is CSVEGDRQVTGELFF. DNA for the CDR3: TGCAGCGTTGAAGGTGACAGGCAGGTCACCGGGGAGCTGTTTTTT.

The chain uses TRBV28 and TRBJ2-7; possible D gene TRBD1, 5 bases. V lost 3 bases, J lost 2 bases, and 11 bases lay in between. CDR3 length equals 14 residues. CDR1 MDHEN and CDR2 SYDVKM come from the germline V gene. CDR3 in amino acids: CASSFAGKAYEQYF. The DNA for the CDR3 is TGTGCCAGCAGTTTCGCAGGGAAGGCCTACGAGCAGTACTTC.

The chain couples TRBV5-6 to TRBJ1-1, with unresolved D. V was pared by 2 bases and J by 6 bases, with 8 bases between. CDR1 is SGHDT and CDR2 is YYEEEE in the germline V gene. This CDR3 is 12 amino acids long. The CDR3 DNA reads as TGTGCCAGCAGCTTAGCCCACGCTGAAGCTTTCTTT. It codes for CASSLAHAEAFF. Full variable domain (remainder filled in from reference TRBV5-6 and TRBJ1-1): DAGVTQSPTHLIKTRGQQVTLRCSPKSGHDTVSWYQQALGQGPQFIFQYYEEEERQRGNFPDRFSGHQFPNYSSELNVNALLLGDSALYLCASSLAHAEAFFGQGTRLTVV.

This clone was found many times. The chain joins TRBV5-5 to TRBJ1-1, with D maybe TRBD1 (6 bases). This CDR3 is 15 amino acids long. In germline, CDR1 is SGHKS, CDR2 YYEKEE (reference sequence). V was clipped by 4 bases and J by 4 bases, with 17 bases between them. The CDR3 DNA follows: TGTGCCAGCAGCCAAGGGGGTTGGTTTAGCACTGAAGCTTTCTTT. It specifies CASSQGGWFSTEAFF.

The chain couples TRBV28 to TRBJ1-4; D possibly corresponds to TRBD1 (6 bases). The germline V gene has CDR1 MDHEN and CDR2 SYDVKM. The CDR3 consists of 14 residues. Trimming stripped 5 bases from V and 0 bases from J, with 7 bases between. The CDR3 is CASSGGATNEKLFF. CDR3 nucleotides: TGTGCCAGCAGTGGGGGCGCAACTAATGAAAAACTGTTTTTT.